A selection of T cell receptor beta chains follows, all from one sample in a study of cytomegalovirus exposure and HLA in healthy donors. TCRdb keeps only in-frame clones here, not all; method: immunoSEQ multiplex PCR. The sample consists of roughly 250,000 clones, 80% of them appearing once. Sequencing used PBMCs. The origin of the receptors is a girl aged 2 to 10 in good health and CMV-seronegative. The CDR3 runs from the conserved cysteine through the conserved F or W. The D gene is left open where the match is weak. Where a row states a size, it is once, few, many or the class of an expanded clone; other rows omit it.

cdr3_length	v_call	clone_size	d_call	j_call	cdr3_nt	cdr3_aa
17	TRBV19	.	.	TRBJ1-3	TGTGCCAGTAGTGCGAAACCGGGACAAAGGTCTGGAAACACCATATATTTT	CASSAKPGQRSGNTIYF
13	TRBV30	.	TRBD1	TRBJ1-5	TGTGCCCTAGGGGGCTTTAGCAATCAGCCCCAGCATTTT	CALGGFSNQPQHF
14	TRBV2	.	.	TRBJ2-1	TGTGCCAGCAGTGAACGTGGGAGCCACAATGAGCAGTTCTTC	CASSERGSHNEQFF
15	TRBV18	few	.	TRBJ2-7	TGTGCCAGCTCCGCAGGGGGCGGGGGGGCCTACGAGCAGTACTTC	CASSAGGGGAYEQYF
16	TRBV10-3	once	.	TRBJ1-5	TGTGCCATCAGTGAGCGCGACAGTGTTGTCAATCAGCCCCAGCATTTT	CAISERDSVVNQPQHF
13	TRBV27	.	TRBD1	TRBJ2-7	TGTGCCAGCACCGGACAGGGGGCGGGAGAGCAGTACTTC	CASTGQGAGEQYF
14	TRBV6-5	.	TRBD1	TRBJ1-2	TGTGCCAGCAGTTACACCGGGACAGGGTTTGGCTACACCTTC	CASSYTGTGFGYTF
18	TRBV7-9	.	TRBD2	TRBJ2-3	TGTGCCAGCAGCTTAGGTAGACTAGCGGGGACTTACACAGATACGCAGTATTTT	CASSLGRLAGTYTDTQYF
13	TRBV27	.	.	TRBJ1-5	TGTGCCAGCAGTTTTACTATGAGTCAGCCCCAGCATTTT	CASSFTMSQPQHF
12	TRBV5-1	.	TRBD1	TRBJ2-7	TGCGCCAGCAGCGGGGACAGTTACGAGCAGTACTTC	CASSGDSYEQYF
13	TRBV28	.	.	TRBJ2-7	TGTGCCAGCAGTTTCCTAGCACCCGGCGAGCAGTACTTC	CASSFLAPGEQYF
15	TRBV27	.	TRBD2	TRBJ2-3	TGTGCCAGCAGTTCAAGCGGGAGGGCCCTCGATACGCAGTATTTT	CASSSSGRALDTQYF
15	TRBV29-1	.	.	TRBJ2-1	TGCAGCGTTGAAAAAGGGCGGGGAAGATTAAATGAGCAGTTCTTC	CSVEKGRGRLNEQFF
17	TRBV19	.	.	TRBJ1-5	TGTGCCAGTAGTTACCCCCCGGGAGAGATGAGCAATCAGCCCCAGCATTTT	CASSYPPGEMSNQPQHF
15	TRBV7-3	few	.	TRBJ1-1	TGTGCCAGCAGCTTAACATCCAGGGGGAACACTGAAGCTTTCTTT	CASSLTSRGNTEAFF
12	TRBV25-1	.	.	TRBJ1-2	TGTGCCAGCAGACAGGGCCTCTATGGCTACACCTTC	CASRQGLYGYTF
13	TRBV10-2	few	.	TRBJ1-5	TGCGCCAGCAGTGAGAGGGGTTATCAGCCCCAGCATTTT	CASSERGYQPQHF
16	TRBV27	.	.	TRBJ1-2	TGTGCCAGCAGTCTCCGGGGGGGCATCCCCGTCTATGGCTACACCTTC	CASSLRGGIPVYGYTF
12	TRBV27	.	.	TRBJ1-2	TGTGCCAGCGGACTGACAAACTATGGCTACACCTTC	CASGLTNYGYTF
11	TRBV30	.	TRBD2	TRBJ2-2	TGTGCCTGGGGGAGGGGAATCGAGCTGTTTTTT	CAWGRGIELFF
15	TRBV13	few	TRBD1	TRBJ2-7	TGTGCCAGCAGCTCTAACAGGGGGAATCGGCACGAGCAGTACTTC	CASSSNRGNRHEQYF
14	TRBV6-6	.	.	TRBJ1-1	TGTGCCAGCAGTTCTCGGGGAGGAGGCACTGAAGCTTTCTTT	CASSSRGGGTEAFF
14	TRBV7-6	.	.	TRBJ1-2	TGTGCCAGCAGCTTAGCAGGGGCAGGCTATGGCTACACCTTC	CASSLAGAGYGYTF
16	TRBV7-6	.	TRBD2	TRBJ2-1	TGTGCCAGCAGCCGTGCGGGGGCGGGAGGGAACAATGAGCAGTTCTTC	CASSRAGAGGNNEQFF
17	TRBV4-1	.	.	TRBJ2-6	TGCGCCAGCAGCCAAGATGCCAGGGTCCCTGGGGCCAACGTCCTGACTTTC	CASSQDARVPGANVLTF
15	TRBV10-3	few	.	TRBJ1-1	TGTGCCATCAGTGTCCGAGGATCCATGGACACTGAAGCTTTCTTT	CAISVRGSMDTEAFF
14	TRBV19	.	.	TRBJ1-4	TGTGCCAGTAGGACGCGCGGGTGGAGTGAAAAACTGTTTTTT	CASRTRGWSEKLFF
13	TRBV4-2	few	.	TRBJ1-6	TGTGCCAGCAGCCGGACACTCAATTCACCCCTCCACTTT	CASSRTLNSPLHF